The 31 T cell receptor beta chains reported below all come from one sample, sequenced in a study of cytomegalovirus exposure and HLA in healthy donors. The PCR employed 60 Vbeta primers together with 13 Jbeta primers. Sequencing used immunoSEQ multiplex PCR; TCRdb keeps in-frame clones, though not all of them. This table has about 130,000 clones, around 80% appearing once. Specimen: PBMCs. The receptors were gathered from a woman aged 40 to 49 in good health and CMV-seronegative.

V gene TRBV5-4 combines with J gene TRBJ1-4; maybe TRBD1 (6 bases). V was clipped by 0 bases and J by 5 bases, with 14 bases between them. CDR3 length equals 16 residues. Germline V gene lookup returns CDR1 SGHNT and CDR2 YYREEE (reference sequence). CDR3 region: CASSLAGQSRNEKLFF. Written as DNA, the CDR3 is TGTGCCAGCAGCTTGGCCGGACAGTCAAGGAATGAAAAACTGTTTTTT.

V usage is TRBV19 and J usage is TRBJ2-1; 9 bases match TRBD1. CDR1 and CDR2 from the germline V gene are LNHDA and SQIVND (reference sequence). V shed 4 bases and J 5 bases; nucleotides not matched to a gene: 6. The CDR3 loop spans 15 amino acids. This CDR3 is CASSSDRGYDNEQFF. The CDR3 coding sequence is TGTGCCAGTAGTAGTGACAGGGGGTACGACAATGAGCAGTTCTTC.

This chain uses TRBV7-9 with TRBJ1-6, with unresolved D. Per germline, CDR1 SEHNR and CDR2 FQNEAQ (reference sequence). The ends were cut back, 1 base at V and 7 bases at J, with 8 bases in the middle. The CDR3 has 14 residues. CDR3 loop: CASSLVQANSPLHF. CDR3 nucleotide sequence: TGTGCCAGCAGCTTAGTTCAGGCCAATTCACCCCTCCACTTT.

This clone came up once. The CDR3 nucleotides read TGCGCCAGCAGCCGTTCGACAAGCGGCGATACGCAGTATTTT. It codes for CASSRSTSGDTQYF. The chain employs TRBV5-1 and TRBJ2-3; D perhaps matches TRBD2 (5 bases). Germline loops: CDR1 SGHRS, CDR2 YFSETQ. The CDR3 covers 14 residues. V was pared by 4 bases and J by 6 bases, with 15 bases between.

The chain recombines TRBV7-8 with TRBJ1-5; possibly TRBD1 for D (5 bases). This CDR3 is 15 amino acids long. V gave up 2 bases and J gave up 4 bases, with 12 bases separating them. Germline V gene lookup returns CDR1 SGHVS and CDR2 FQNEAQ. The CDR3 reads CASSLLSGANQPQHF. The CDR3 DNA reads TGTGCCAGCAGCTTACTAAGCGGGGCTAATCAGCCCCAGCATTTT.

This sequence joins TRBV7-9 and TRBJ2-3; weak D call: TRBD1 (6 bases). V lost 0 bases and J lost 2, with 9 bases in between. This CDR3 region has 15 residues. Germline loops: CDR1 SEHNR, CDR2 FQNEAQ (reference sequence). The CDR3 bases are TGTGCCAGCAGCTTAGCTCAGGGGTACACAGATACGCAGTATTTT. Protein sequence: CASSLAQGYTDTQYF.

The CDR3 DNA sequence: TGTGCCAGCAGCTTCGGAGGGAACGACTACTACGAGCAGTACTTC. It encodes CASSFGGNDYYEQYF. The J gene is TRBJ2-7, the V gene TRBV5-6; D is perhaps TRBD2 (6 bases). The germline CDR1 and CDR2 sequences are SGHDT and YYEEEE. This CDR3 is built from 15 residues. V gave up 2 bases and J gave up 3 bases, with 15 bases separating them.

This chain links TRBV5-1 with TRBJ1-6; 7 nucleotides match TRBD1. J lost 7 bases, V lost 0 bases, and 4 bases had no gene match. The CDR3 contains 15 residues. Germline lookup yields CDR1 SGHRS and CDR2 YFSETQ. This chain's CDR3 is CASSLGTGGNSPLHF. For the CDR3, the DNA is TGCGCCAGCAGCTTGGGGACAGGAGGGAATTCACCCCTCCACTTT.

This clone appeared once. The chain has TRBV5-1 and TRBJ1-1; unclear D gene. Trimming left V 4 bases short and J 0 bases short, with 10 bases between. Germline CDR1 reads SGHRS; CDR2 reads YFSETQ. The CDR3 runs 14 residues. The CDR3 here is CASSQRQMNTEAFF. The CDR3, as DNA: TGCGCCAGCAGCCAGAGACAAATGAACACTGAAGCTTTCTTT.

This clone occurred a few times. V gene TRBV12-5 combines with J gene TRBJ1-1; possible D gene TRBD1, 5 bases. CDR1 is LGHNT, CDR2 FRNRAP, per germline. This CDR3 is built from 14 residues. Trimming pared 1 base from V and 0 bases from J, leaving 6 bases between. The CDR3 DNA reads as TGTGCTAGTGGTTTGGGACAGCTGAACACTGAAGCTTTCTTT. This translates into CASGLGQLNTEAFF.

As for this clone: Other nucleotide sequences in the sample specify the same CDR3. The V gene is TRBV19, the J gene TRBJ2-5, with D maybe TRBD1 (7 bases). The germline CDR1 and CDR2 sequences are LNHDA and SQIVND (reference sequence). The CDR3 sequence is 14 residues long. Trimming pared 5 bases from V and 5 bases from J, leaving 15 bases between. The CDR3 loop is CASSLSTGRETQYF. The CDR3 DNA follows: TGTGCCAGTAGTTTATCGACAGGGAGGGAGACCCAGTACTTC. Combining the CDR3 with reference TRBV19 and TRBJ2-5 gives the whole variable domain DGGITQSPKYLFRKEGQNVTLSCEQNLNHDAMYWYRQDPGQGLRLIYYSQIVNDFQKGDIAEGYSVSREKKESFPLTVTSAQKNPTAFYLCASSLSTGRETQYFGPGTRLLVL.

Written as DNA, the CDR3 is TGTGCCAGCAGTTTATTCGGGCCCTCTGCCCGACTAGCGGGAGTAAGGAATGAGCAGTTCTTC. It specifies CASSLFGPSARLAGVRNEQFF. This rearrangement joins TRBV28 to TRBJ2-1, with 12 bases identical to TRBD2. The J segment lost 7 bases and the V segment lost 1 base, leaving 20 bases of the junction unmatched. The CDR3 is 21 residues long. Per the germline V gene, CDR1 is MDHEN and CDR2 is SYDVKM.

The gene calls are TRBV9 and TRBJ2-3; a weak D match, TRBD2 (6 bases). This CDR3 contains 14 residues. The V end was cut by 0 bases, the J end by 6 bases, with 11 bases between. Germline V gene sequence: CDR1 SGDLS, CDR2 YYNGEE. The CDR3 bases are TGTGCCAGCAGCGTAGCGGCGGGGAGGGATACGCAGTATTTT. Translation: CASSVAAGRDTQYF.

The J gene is TRBJ1-2, the V gene TRBV28; 7 positions agree with TRBD1. With V trimmed by 7 bases and J by 5 bases, 13 bases remained unmatched. Germline lookup yields CDR1 MDHEN and CDR2 SYDVKM. The CDR3 is 15 amino acids. The CDR3 coding sequence is TGTGCCAGCAAACCAACAGGGGAAAATCTTTATGGCTACACCTTC. This sequence encodes CASKPTGENLYGYTF.

This sequence joins TRBV4-2 and TRBJ1-3; no reliable D call. Germline assignment: CDR1 LGHNA and CDR2 YNFKEQ. This CDR3 contains 14 residues. V lost 1 base and J 3 bases, leaving 7 bases between the germline ends. The CDR3 sequence is CASSQGYSGNTIYF. DNA of the CDR3: TGTGCCAGCAGCCAAGGGTACAGTGGAAACACCATATATTTT.

This clone was found once. V and J are TRBV29-1 and TRBJ2-1; 12 bases agree with TRBD2. Germline V gene lookup returns CDR1 SQVTM and CDR2 ANQGSEA. There are 17 residues in the CDR3. J was trimmed by 0 bases and V by 4 bases; bases with no gene match: 7. CDR3 in amino acids: CSVVGLAGGVSYNEQFF. The DNA for the CDR3 is TGCAGCGTTGTCGGGCTAGCGGGAGGGGTCTCCTACAATGAGCAGTTCTTC.

The V and J genes are TRBV4-1 and TRBJ2-5, with 11 bases lining up with TRBD2. Trimming took 4 bases from V and 3 from J; bases not matched to a gene: 13. CDR1 and CDR2 (germline): MGHRA, YSYEKL. The CDR3 loop spans 18 amino acids. CDR3 sequence reads: CASSPLGGLAGGKETQYF. CDR3 DNA sequence: TGCGCCAGCAGCCCCCTGGGAGGGTTAGCGGGGGGGAAAGAGACCCAGTACTTC.

The chain employs TRBV7-9 and TRBJ1-2; D possibly corresponds to TRBD1 (5 bases). V lost 6 bases, J lost 6 bases, and 17 bases lay in between. The CDR3 has 14 residues. In germline, CDR1 is SEHNR, CDR2 FQNEAQ (reference sequence). The CDR3 DNA reads TGTGCCAGCAGAGAACAGGTGACACTCGATGGCTACACCTTC. Its translation: CASREQVTLDGYTF. Supplemented by reference TRBV7-9 and TRBJ1-2, the full variable domain reads DTGVSQNPRHKITKRGQNVTFRCDPISEHNRLYWYRQTLGQGPEFLTYFQNEAQLEKSRLLSDRFSAERPKGSFSTLEIQRTEQGDSAMYLCASREQVTLDGYTFGSGTRLTVV.

This clone turned up a few times. This chain uses TRBV19 with TRBJ2-1; 8 bases map to TRBD2. This CDR3 contains 16 residues. Germline V gene data show CDR1 as LNHDA and CDR2 as SQIVND (reference sequence). V shed 7 bases and J 8 bases; nucleotides not matched to a gene: 16. The CDR3 DNA sequence: TGTGCCAGTACCGAGGCGCTAGCGGGTGGGTGGGATGAGCAGTTCTTC. It specifies CASTEALAGGWDEQFF. The full variable domain, in which reference TRBV19 and TRBJ2-1 provide the parts outside the CDR3, is DGGITQSPKYLFRKEGQNVTLSCEQNLNHDAMYWYRQDPGQGLRLIYYSQIVNDFQKGDIAEGYSVSREKKESFPLTVTSAQKNPTAFYLCASTEALAGGWDEQFFGPGTRLTVL.

This clone was detected only a few times. The J gene is TRBJ1-6, the V gene TRBV7-2, with D tentatively TRBD1 (5 bases). The CDR3 runs 15 residues. CDR1 SGHTA and CDR2 FQGNSA come from the germline V gene. With 5 bases removed from V and 7 bases from J, the gap between germline ends came to 15 bases. CDR3 sequence: CASSTYRPDNSPLHF. CDR3 DNA: TGTGCCAGCAGCACCTACAGGCCCGACAATTCACCCCTCCACTTT.

The chain has TRBV13 and TRBJ2-5, with D possibly being TRBD2 (6 bases). The CDR3 runs to 13 residues. The V end lost 5 bases, the J end lost 5 bases, and 12 bases lay between the germline ends. Germline CDR1 PRHDT, CDR2 FYEKMQ (reference sequence). CDR3 in DNA: TGTGCCAGCAGCCCCCCGGCGGGGGAGACCCAGTACTTC. Its translation: CASSPPAGETQYF.

J is TRBJ1-3 and V is TRBV5-6, with a possible D match to TRBD1 (6 bases). Germline loops: CDR1 SGHDT, CDR2 YYEEEE. This CDR3 is 15 amino acids long. The V gene lost 5 bases and the J gene lost 3 bases, with 15 bases spanning the gap. The CDR3 region is CASRLWGGGGNTIYF. The CDR3 DNA follows: TGTGCCAGCAGACTGTGGGGGGGCGGTGGAAACACCATATATTTT. The full variable domain, in which reference TRBV5-6 and TRBJ1-3 provide the parts outside the CDR3, is DAGVTQSPTHLIKTRGQQVTLRCSPKSGHDTVSWYQQALGQGPQFIFQYYEEEERQRGNFPDRFSGHQFPNYSSELNVNALLLGDSALYLCASRLWGGGGNTIYFGEGSWLTVV.

V and J are TRBV29-1 and TRBJ2-5; 7 positions match TRBD1. Judging by the DNA end, TRBJ2-7 fits better; the J call may be wrong. The CDR3 is 13 residues long. CDR1 and CDR2 (germline): SQVTM, ANQGSEA. In DNA form, the CDR3 reads TGCAGCGTTGTAAGGGACAGCAGCCACGAGCAGTACTTC. It codes for CSVVRDSSHEQYF.

This chain uses TRBV27 with TRBJ1-1; unclear D gene. This CDR3 has 14 amino acids. Germline CDR1 MNHEY, CDR2 SMNVEV (reference sequence). V was trimmed by 2 bases and J by 0 bases, leaving 7 bases between them. CDR3 bases: TGTGCCAGCAGTTTACACAGCCTGAACACTGAAGCTTTCTTT. Protein sequence: CASSLHSLNTEAFF.

This clone was found once. The chain has TRBV6-6 and TRBJ1-6; the D gene is possibly TRBD1 (5 bases). The germline V and J ends were trimmed by 2 bases and 6 bases, with 14 bases remaining between them. Germline loops: CDR1 MNHNY, CDR2 SVGAGI (reference sequence). The CDR3 has 16 amino acids. The CDR3 spells CASSYLTATSNSPLHF. The DNA for the CDR3 is TGTGCCAGCAGTTACCTGACAGCTACAAGTAATTCACCCCTCCACTTT.

This clone turned up a few times. This chain links TRBV5-1 with TRBJ1-4; 9 nucleotides align to TRBD1. The junction had 3 bases not matched to a gene; V was cut back by 4 bases and J by 8 bases. This CDR3 comprises 13 residues. Germline CDR1 and CDR2: SGHRS and YFSETQ. CDR3 DNA: TGCGCCAGCAGCATAGGGACAGGGGAAAAACTGTTTTTT. This sequence encodes CASSIGTGEKLFF.

This rearrangement joins TRBV2 to TRBJ1-4; D gene ambiguous. The CDR3 runs to 15 residues. Trimming left V 0 bases short and J 6 bases short, with 11 bases between. The germline gives CDR1 SNHLY, CDR2 FYNNEI. The CDR3 loop reads CASSEAGLSYEKLFF. CDR3 nucleotide sequence: TGTGCCAGCAGTGAAGCTGGGCTGTCTTATGAAAAACTGTTTTTT.

The chain uses TRBV7-8 and TRBJ2-7; 10 nucleotides match TRBD2. The V gene end was trimmed by 7 bases and the J gene end by 2 bases; junction bases not matched to a gene: 5. Germline V gene lookup returns CDR1 SGHVS and CDR2 FQNEAQ. CDR3 size: 14 residues. The CDR3 DNA is TGTGCCAGCAACAAGCGGGAGGGCCCCTACGAGCAGTACTTC. It encodes CASNKREGPYEQYF.

The chain carries TRBV6-5 and TRBJ1-5, with TRBD1 as a possible D gene (5 bases). V was trimmed by 6 bases and J by 4 bases, leaving 16 bases between them. Germline V CDR1 and CDR2: MNHEY, SVGAGI. The CDR3 contains 15 residues. In DNA form, the CDR3 reads TGTGCCAGCAGCCCTCCTCCCGGGGGGAATCAGCCCCAGCATTTT. As protein: CASSPPPGGNQPQHF.

The chain links TRBV5-1 to TRBJ2-7, with 7 bases aligning to TRBD1. V was pared by 3 bases and J by 3 bases, with 6 bases of the junction left unmatched. This CDR3 has 14 amino acids. The V gene's germline CDR1 is SGHRS and CDR2 YFSETQ. The CDR3: CASSWRQGDYEQYF. The CDR3 nucleotides read TGCGCCAGCAGCTGGAGACAGGGAGACTACGAGCAGTACTTC.

This clone was counted once. The V call is TRBV19, the J call TRBJ2-7; 8 positions agree with TRBD1. This CDR3 is 14 amino acids long. The V and J ends lost 5 bases and 3 bases, in that order; junction bases with no gene match: 6. Germline CDR1 and CDR2: LNHDA and SQIVND (reference sequence). This chain's CDR3 is CASSAQGALYEQYF. The CDR3, as DNA: TGTGCCAGTAGTGCCCAGGGGGCCCTCTACGAGCAGTACTTC. The complete variable domain, with remaining parts taken from reference TRBV19 and TRBJ2-7, reads DGGITQSPKYLFRKEGQNVTLSCEQNLNHDAMYWYRQDPGQGLRLIYYSQIVNDFQKGDIAEGYSVSREKKESFPLTVTSAQKNPTAFYLCASSAQGALYEQYFGPGTRLTVT.